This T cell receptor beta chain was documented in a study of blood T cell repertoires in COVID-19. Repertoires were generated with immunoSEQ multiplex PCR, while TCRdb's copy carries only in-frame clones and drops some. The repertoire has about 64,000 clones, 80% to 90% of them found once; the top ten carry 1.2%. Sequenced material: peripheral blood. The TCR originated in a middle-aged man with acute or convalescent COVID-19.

CDR3 region: CASSSKETGSYEQYF. The CDR3 DNA sequence: TGTGCCAGCAGTTCCAAAGAGACAGGGAGCTACGAGCAGTACTTC. V is TRBV6-5 and J is TRBJ2-7; 7 bases match TRBD1. With 4 bases clipped from V and 3 bases from J, the junction kept 9 bases outside the gene matches. The CDR3 sequence is 15 residues long. Germline V gives CDR1 MNHEY, CDR2 SVGAGI.